This TCR beta chain was profiled in a study of shared clonotypes between healthy human individuals. Across the whole study: Each donor had three CD4 naive, three CD4 memory, two CD8 naive and one CD8 memory plate.

CD45RO negativity and positive selection for CCR7 defined naive CD8 cells, a population that excluded terminally differentiated effector memory CD45RA+ cells. The method was immunoSEQ multiplex PCR; TCRdb's version includes in-frame clones alone and lacks a portion of them. Here the sample spans millions of clones, just over 90% being singletons. This TCR was recovered from a man younger than 35 in good health. Some clones in this sample may be carry-over from other donors' samples. Sequencing was done on a sample of naive CD8+ T cells from PBMCs.

The CDR3 reads CASSAGSGGSYEQYF. In DNA form, the CDR3 reads TGTGCCAGCAGCGCCGGGAGTGGCGGCTCCTACGAGCAGTACTTC. The chain is built from TRBV4-2 and TRBJ2-7, with D possibly TRBD2 on 6 matching bases. The CDR3 extends over 15 amino acids. Germline CDR1 reads LGHNA; CDR2 reads YNFKEQ. Trimming cost V 5 bases and J 0 bases, with 14 bases left between them.